This entry concerns a single TCR beta chain. These data are taken from a study of blood T cell repertoires in COVID-19. This CDR3 comprises 14 residues. The V end was cut by 4 bases, the J end by 5 bases, with 10 bases between. CDR1 is KGHDR, CDR2 SFDVKD, per germline. Repertoires were generated with immunoSEQ multiplex PCR, while TCRdb's copy carries only in-frame clones and drops some. The profile shows some 170,000 clones, roughly 84% of them singletons. Sequenced: PBMCs or T cells enriched from blood (not recorded which). This clonotype was obtained from a human donor with acute COVID-19. The donor label of this sample is uncertain. The rearrangement uses TRBV24-1 and TRBJ2-2; D perhaps matches TRBD2 (5 bases). CDR3: CATSEDTSTGELFF. CDR3 in DNA: TGTGCCACCAGTGAAGATACTAGTACCGGGGAGCTGTTTTTT.